Listed below are T cell receptor beta chains from one sample, sequenced in a study of T cells expressing NK-cell markers. TCRdb reprocessed the 5' RACE reads and keeps a single row for each CDR3 protein, giving no DNA. The listing records tens of thousands of distinct CDR3 sequences. Source material: blood T cells: a sorted CD56 or NKG2C T cell subset, CD4+ or CD8+ T cells, or bulk PBMC T cells (not recorded which). The receptors here all came from a man aged 18-70 years in good health. CDR3s include the opening cysteine and the closing phenylalanine or tryptophan. Each record gives: J gene, V gene, CDR3 protein.

j_call: TRBJ2-5; v_call: TRBV18; cdr3_aa: CASSPPSRLETQYF
j_call: TRBJ2-3; v_call: TRBV20-1; cdr3_aa: CSASPAMSEDTQYF
j_call: TRBJ1-2; v_call: TRBV12-3/TRBV12-4; cdr3_aa: CASSFSGYGYTF
j_call: TRBJ2-1; v_call: TRBV5-1; cdr3_aa: CASSLGRRGSAYNEQFF
j_call: TRBJ2-3; v_call: TRBV3-1; cdr3_aa: CASAAGSVTDTQYF
j_call: TRBJ2-1; v_call: TRBV9; cdr3_aa: CASSGLEGLSNEQFF
j_call: TRBJ2-1; v_call: TRBV6-2/TRBV6-3; cdr3_aa: CASKFRKRGPILYNEQFF
j_call: TRBJ2-6; v_call: TRBV4-3; cdr3_aa: CASSQVYTSSGANVLTF
j_call: TRBJ2-5; v_call: TRBV4-2; cdr3_aa: CASSQGPVYDQYF
j_call: TRBJ1-4; v_call: TRBV7-9; cdr3_aa: CASSWGGTDNEKLFF
j_call: TRBJ2-5; v_call: TRBV7-2; cdr3_aa: CASSLRRAPETQYF
j_call: TRBJ2-2; v_call: TRBV27; cdr3_aa: CASSLIGFTNTGELFF
j_call: TRBJ2-1; v_call: TRBV28; cdr3_aa: CASSSATARVRSSYNEQFF
j_call: TRBJ1-3; v_call: TRBV5-1; cdr3_aa: CASSLYDGRGPGDTIYF
j_call: TRBJ1-6; v_call: TRBV20-1; cdr3_aa: CSARIFQGGSSPLHF
j_call: TRBJ2-1; v_call: TRBV29-1; cdr3_aa: CSVEVQAGGLAQQFF
j_call: TRBJ1-2; v_call: TRBV5-5; cdr3_aa: CASSLSTGKPYGYTF
j_call: TRBJ2-2; v_call: TRBV6-1; cdr3_aa: CASSRALGRELFF
j_call: TRBJ1-5; v_call: TRBV20-1; cdr3_aa: CSASPGGYNQPQHF
j_call: TRBJ1-1; v_call: TRBV29-1; cdr3_aa: CSAARSDTEAFF
j_call: TRBJ2-2; v_call: TRBV13; cdr3_aa: CASSLVSRLAGSNTGELFF
j_call: TRBJ2-2; v_call: TRBV20-1; cdr3_aa: CSAFRVTGELFF
j_call: TRBJ1-1; v_call: TRBV6-4; cdr3_aa: CASSRTVNTEAFF
j_call: TRBJ2-7; v_call: TRBV12-3/TRBV12-4; cdr3_aa: CASSYQAGLTAYEQYF
j_call: TRBJ2-2; v_call: TRBV27; cdr3_aa: CASGGGVRNTGELFF
j_call: TRBJ2-1; v_call: TRBV28; cdr3_aa: CASSRGGVSYNEQFF
j_call: TRBJ2-7; v_call: TRBV4-1; cdr3_aa: CASSQEYGTTRPYEQYF
j_call: TRBJ2-3; v_call: TRBV28; cdr3_aa: CASRAQSPDTQYF